The 23 T cell receptor beta chains listed next were all sequenced from one sample in a study of human T cells and chemical hapten exposure. TCRdb ran MiXCR on the RACE reads and lists one entry per CDR3 protein. The sample has fewer than 100,000 distinct CDR3 sequences, roughly an eighth seen once; the top ten hold 2% to 2.5%. Regarding time point: patch test 1, 2 weeks after DPC sensitization. Treatment noted: therapeutic diphenylcyclopropenone sensitization with weekly scalp DPC. The specimen comprised whole blood, sampled in connection with sensitization to the hapten diphenylcyclopropenone (DPC). All receptors come from a woman aged 40 to 50 with alopecia areata. Some clones in this sample may be carry-over from other donors' samples.

This clonotype was seen at least ten times. The gene calls are TRBV20-1 and TRBJ2-7; 7 bases are shared with TRBD1. The CDR3 extends over 11 amino acids. Losses at the gene ends were 6 bases for V and 9 bases for J; bases not matched to a gene: 8. Germline V gives CDR1 DFQATT, CDR2 SNEGSKA (reference sequence). The CDR3 sequence is CSATHGDRQYF. CDR3 bases: TGCAGTGCCACGCACGGGGACAGGCAGTACTTC.

The sample holds many counts of this clonotype. This chain joins TRBV29-1 and TRBJ1-1; 9 bases are shared with TRBD1. Germline trimming cut 5 bases from V and 7 bases from J; bases unmatched to any gene: 8. Germline V gives CDR1 SQVTM, CDR2 ANQGSEA. CDR3 length equals 13 residues. CDR3 sequence: CSVQQGAGGEAFF. The DNA for the CDR3 is TGCAGCGTTCAACAGGGGGCGGGAGGTGAAGCTTTCTTT. Complete variable domain (other parts from reference TRBV29-1 and TRBJ1-1): SAVISQKPSRDICQRGTSLTIQCQVDSQVTMMFWYRQQPGQSLTLIATANQGSEATYESGFVIDKFPISRPNLTFSTLTVSNMSPEDSSIYLCSVQQGAGGEAFFGQGTRLTVV.

The chain is built from TRBV3-1 and TRBJ1-2; maybe TRBD1 (5 bases). CDR3 length equals 13 residues. The germline CDR1 and CDR2 sequences are LGHDT and YNNKEL (reference sequence). V shed 8 bases and J shed 2 bases, with 12 bases lying between them. CDR3 sequence: CASAGTVNYGYTF. CDR3 DNA sequence: TGTGCCAGCGCCGGGACCGTGAACTATGGCTACACCTTC.

This chain joins TRBV28 and TRBJ2-3; D is unclear. The CDR3 spans 11 residues. The V gene lost 6 bases and the J gene lost 8 bases, with 9 bases spanning the gap. Germline CDR1 is MDHEN and CDR2 is SYDVKM. The CDR3 nucleotides are TGTGCCAGCAGCTACCACGGTACGCAGTATTTT. As protein: CASSYHGTQYF.

This clonotype was detected a few times. The V and J genes are TRBV5-4 and TRBJ2-3, with D perhaps matching TRBD1 (6 bases). Germline V gene sequence: CDR1 SGHNT, CDR2 YYREEE (reference sequence). The CDR3 has 13 residues. Trimming took off 0 bases at V and 6 bases at J, with 8 bases between the two ends. The DNA for the CDR3 is TGTGCCAGCAGCTTGGACAGGGAGGATACGCAGTATTTT. This encodes CASSLDREDTQYF. Variable domain in full (rest from reference TRBV5-4 and TRBJ2-3): ETGVTQSPTHLIKTRGQQVTLRCSSQSGHNTVSWYQQALGQGPQFIFQYYREEENGRGNFPPRFSGLQFPNYSSELNVNALELDDSALYLCASSLDREDTQYFGPGTRLTVL.

This clonotype came up a few times. The chain couples TRBV19 to TRBJ2-7; 7 nucleotides line up with TRBD1. The CDR3 is made up of 12 amino acids. V shed 3 bases, J shed 6 bases, and the junction held 2 bases outside the gene matches. CDR1 LNHDA and CDR2 SQIVND come from the germline V gene (reference sequence). The CDR3 sequence: CASSIYRGEQYF. As DNA, the CDR3 is TGTGCCAGTAGTATTTACAGGGGCGAGCAGTACTTC. Supplemented by reference TRBV19 and TRBJ2-7, the full variable domain reads DGGITQSPKYLFRKEGQNVTLSCEQNLNHDAMYWYRQDPGQGLRLIYYSQIVNDFQKGDIAEGYSVSREKKESFPLTVTSAQKNPTAFYLCASSIYRGEQYFGPGTRLTVT.

V usage is TRBV14 and J usage is TRBJ2-6; TRBD2 aligns across 9 bases. Germline V gene data show CDR1 as SGHDN and CDR2 as FVKESK. The V gene end was trimmed by 4 bases and the J gene end by 2 bases; junction bases not matched to a gene: 15. There are 20 residues in the CDR3. This CDR3 reads CASSPGLASFSGAGANVLTF. CDR3 DNA: TGTGCCAGCAGCCCGGGACTAGCCTCCTTCTCAGGTGCTGGGGCCAACGTCCTGACTTTC.

This clonotype turned up a few times. V usage is TRBV5-1 and J usage is TRBJ2-1; possible D gene TRBD2, 7 bases. Trimming pared 3 bases from V and 6 bases from J, leaving 16 bases between. CDR1 and CDR2 (germline): SGHRS, YFSETQ. CDR3 length equals 15 residues. CDR3 protein: CASSSLQGGGNEQFF. The DNA of the CDR3 is TGCGCCAGCAGCTCACTACAGGGAGGGGGCAATGAGCAGTTCTTC.

This rearrangement joins TRBV20-1 to TRBJ2-1, with D possibly TRBD2 on 6 matching bases. Trimming took 5 bases from V and 3 from J, leaving 17 bases between them. The CDR3 is made up of 15 amino acids. Germline CDR1 DFQATT, CDR2 SNEGSKA (reference sequence). DNA of the CDR3: TGCAGTGCTCCGACGACTAGAAGTAGCTACAATGAGCAGTTCTTC. Amino acids: CSAPTTRSSYNEQFF.

This clonotype was picked up a small number of times. J is TRBJ2-7 and V is TRBV9, with D tentatively TRBD1 or TRBD2 (5 bases each). The CDR3 contains 12 residues. CDR1 and CDR2 from the germline V gene are SGDLS and YYNGEE. V lost 4 bases to trimming and J lost 5 bases, with 10 bases between them. CDR3 residues: CASSLGTNEQYF. The CDR3 DNA reads TGTGCCAGCAGCTTAGGGACGAACGAGCAGTACTTC.

This clonotype was seen ten or more times. The chain uses TRBV28 and TRBJ2-7; TRBD2 matches 7 bases. CDR3 size: 15 residues. From germline, CDR1 is MDHEN and CDR2 SYDVKM. Unmatched junction bases numbered 11, after V lost 5 bases and J lost 4 bases. Here the CDR3 reads CASSREAWGGYEQYF. The CDR3 region has the DNA TGTGCCAGCAGTCGGGAGGCCTGGGGGGGATACGAGCAGTACTTC.

This chain joins TRBV10-3 and TRBJ2-7; 8 bases are shared with TRBD1. Germline V gene sequence: CDR1 ENHRY, CDR2 SYGVKD. This CDR3 spans 14 amino acids. V was clipped by 6 bases and J by 2 bases; unmatched bases: 6. CDR3 nucleotide sequence: TGTGCCATCAGGGGAGACAGGGGTCCCTACGAGCAGTACTTC. Amino acid sequence: CAIRGDRGPYEQYF.

The sample holds a few counts of this clonotype. The V call is TRBV20-1, the J call TRBJ2-3; D assignment may be TRBD1 or TRBD2 (5 bases each). V was pared by 4 bases and J by 0 bases, with 14 bases between. Germline values: CDR1 DFQATT, CDR2 SNEGSKA (reference sequence). The CDR3 has 15 amino acids. CDR3: CSANNRRTSTDTQYF. CDR3 DNA: TGCAGTGCTAACAACAGGAGGACTAGCACAGATACGCAGTATTTT.

This clonotype was detected ten times or more. The chain links TRBV3-1 to TRBJ2-1; 8 bases align to TRBD1. The germline gives CDR1 LGHDT, CDR2 YNNKEL (reference sequence). This CDR3 region has 13 residues. J gave up 8 bases and V 4 bases, and 4 bases lay outside the gene matches. This CDR3 is CASSPGQVHEQFF. CDR3 nucleotides: TGTGCCAGCAGCCCGGGACAGGTCCATGAGCAGTTCTTC.

This clonotype was counted only a few times. The rearrangement links TRBV29-1 to TRBJ1-1, with TRBD1 matching over 7 bases. J gave up 4 bases and V 2 bases, and 7 bases lay outside the gene matches. Germline CDR1 and CDR2: SQVTM and ANQGSEA. CDR3 size: 14 residues. This CDR3 is CSVESGQVSTEAFF. The CDR3, as DNA: TGCAGCGTTGAAAGTGGACAGGTGAGCACTGAAGCTTTCTTT.

This clonotype was found many times. The rearrangement uses TRBV19 and TRBJ2-3; D unclear. This CDR3 is 14 amino acids long. Germline V gene sequence: CDR1 LNHDA, CDR2 SQIVND (reference sequence). V lost 4 bases, J lost 2 bases, and 10 bases lay in between. The CDR3 nucleotides read TGTGCCAGTAGTAACGACCCCGTCACAGATACGCAGTATTTT. This codes for CASSNDPVTDTQYF.

The chain is built from TRBV6-5 and TRBJ1-1; D is undetermined. This CDR3 spans 13 amino acids. Germline CDR1 and CDR2: MNHEY and SVGAGI. V was clipped by 6 bases and J by 1 base, with 9 bases between them. The CDR3 DNA reads TGTGCCAGCAGCCCGGAGGCGAACACTGAAGCTTTCTTT. Translation gives CASSPEANTEAFF.

This clonotype was detected many times. CDR3 protein: CASSLAETSGETQYF. As DNA, the CDR3 is TGTGCCAGCAGCTTAGCCGAGACTAGCGGAGAGACCCAGTACTTC. The gene calls are TRBV7-9 and TRBJ2-5; 9 bases fit TRBD2. CDR1 is SEHNR, CDR2 FQNEAQ, per germline (reference sequence). The J segment lost 4 bases and the V segment lost 0 bases, leaving 3 bases of the junction unmatched. There are 15 residues in the CDR3.

In this sample, this clonotype turned up many times. This chain joins TRBV7-2 and TRBJ2-4; D remains ambiguous. The V end lost 2 bases, the J end lost 3 bases, and 8 bases lay between the germline ends. Germline V gene data show CDR1 as SGHTA and CDR2 as FQGNSA. The CDR3 has 14 amino acids. CDR3 region: CASSLIGGKNIQYF. The CDR3 bases are TGTGCCAGCAGCTTAATAGGCGGCAAAAACATTCAGTACTTC.

This rearrangement joins TRBV20-1 to TRBJ1-1; D possibly corresponds to TRBD1 (6 bases). The germline V gene encodes CDR1 DFQATT and CDR2 SNEGSKA (reference sequence). CDR3 length equals 11 residues. V lost 2 bases to trimming and J lost 11 bases, with 12 bases between them. This chain's CDR3 is CSARLAGAAFF. For the CDR3, the DNA is TGCAGTGCTAGATTAGCAGGGGCTGCTTTCTTT.

This clonotype was recorded many times. Sequence at one end of the junction differs from germline and may be a read error. The chain recombines TRBV11-2 with TRBJ1-5; maybe TRBD1 (5 bases). Germline V gene lookup returns CDR1 SGHAT and CDR2 FQNNGV. This CDR3 has 15 residues. The CDR3 reads CASSLGQGSHQPQHF. The CDR3 DNA sequence: TGTGCCAGCAGCTTAGGGCAGGGTAGCCATCAGCCCCAGCATTTT.

This clonotype was seen only a few times. This CDR3 reads CASSLVGASLQETQYF. The CDR3 DNA reads TGTGCCAGCAGCTTAGTAGGCGCCAGCCTCCAAGAGACCCAGTACTTC. The chain uses TRBV7-6 and TRBJ2-5, with no clear D. V lost 1 base to trimming and J lost 1 base, with 13 bases between them. The CDR3 length is 16 residues. The V gene's germline CDR1 is SGHVS and CDR2 FNYEAQ.

Points on this clonotype: An end of the junction differs from the germline gene, which may be a read error. V and J are TRBV7-2 and TRBJ2-5; D gene uncertain. The CDR3 sequence is 11 residues long. Germline V gene data show CDR1 as SGHTA and CDR2 as FQGNSA. The DNA of the CDR3 is TGTGCCAGCCGCTTGGGAGAGACCCAGTACTTC. Its protein is CASRLGETQYF.